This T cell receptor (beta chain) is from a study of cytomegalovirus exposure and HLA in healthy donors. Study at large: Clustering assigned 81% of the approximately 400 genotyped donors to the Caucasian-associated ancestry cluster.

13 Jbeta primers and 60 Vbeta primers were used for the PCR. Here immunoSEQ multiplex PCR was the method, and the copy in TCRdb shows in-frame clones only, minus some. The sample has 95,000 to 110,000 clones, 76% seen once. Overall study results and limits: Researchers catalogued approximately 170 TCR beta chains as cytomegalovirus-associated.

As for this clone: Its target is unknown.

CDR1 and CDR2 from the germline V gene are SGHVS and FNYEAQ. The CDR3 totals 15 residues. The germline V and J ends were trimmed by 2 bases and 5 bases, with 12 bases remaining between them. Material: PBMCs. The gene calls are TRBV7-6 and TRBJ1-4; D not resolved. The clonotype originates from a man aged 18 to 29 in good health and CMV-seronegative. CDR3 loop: CASSLTRAQNEKLFF. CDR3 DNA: TGTGCCAGCAGCTTAACGAGGGCACAGAATGAAAAACTGTTTTTT.